This TCR beta chain was retrieved from a study of T-cell memory formation after mild COVID-19. Turning to the study itself: The TCR clusters were mostly specific to one donor.

Note on this clonotype: Antigen: not known.

Sample barcodes and UMIs were carried by the TCR alpha and TCR beta cDNA libraries that 5'RACE generated with constant-segment primers. In TCRdb, the 5' RACE reads were re-called with MiXCR into one record per CDR3 protein. The sample lists hundreds of thousands of distinct CDR3 sequences, about 23% seen once, with approximately 13% in the top ten. Germline trimming cut 3 bases from V and 4 bases from J; bases unmatched to any gene: 10. The CDR3 consists of 17 residues. Germline loops: CDR1 LGHNA, CDR2 YSLEER. Overall study findings and caveats: The CD4+ clones that contracted clustered mainly within CM and EM, and the CD8+ clones concentrated in EMRA. Clones shrinking from day 15 to 85 showed even CD4/CD8 mixes; later expanders tilted CD4+.

The genes are TRBV4-3 and TRBJ2-1, with 9 bases matching TRBD2. This TCR was recovered from an adult woman who had mild COVID-19 (a few samples of this study predate the infection). Cell type and time point are not known. The sample was PBMCs or a T cell subset sorted from them (not recorded which). The CDR3 spells CASSHDRSSGNYNEQFF. DNA of the CDR3: TGCGCCAGCAGCCATGATCGGTCTAGCGGGAATTACAATGAGCAGTTCTTC.